The 29 T cell receptor beta chains presented below share a single source sample, sequenced in a study of cytomegalovirus exposure and HLA in healthy donors (dated by TCRdb to about 2017). The library was prepared using the immunoSEQ multiplex PCR assay. For the multiplex PCR, a mixture combining 60 forward primers for TCR Vbeta segments and 13 reverse primers for TCR Jbeta segments was used. TCRdb stores this immuneACCESS table with in-frame sequences only. Part of the clones is absent; in the studies checked, under half of the shortfall reflects unresolved V genes, and no reason is known for the rest. Recorded for this sample are 150,000 to 200,000 clones; approximately 67% of them occurred a single time. The top ten clones comprise roughly 4.4% of the sample. Input material: PBMCs. The source of these receptors is a young woman in good health and CMV-seropositive.

The chain has TRBV7-6 and TRBJ2-1, with D hard to call. Germline loops: CDR1 SGHVS, CDR2 FNYEAQ. The V end lost 5 bases, the J end lost 3 bases, and 14 bases lay between the germline ends. The CDR3 is made up of 15 amino acids. CDR3 region: CASSLESEDYNEQFF. CDR3 nucleotides: TGTGCCAGCAGCCTTGAAAGCGAAGACTACAATGAGCAGTTCTTC.

V is TRBV6-5 and J is TRBJ2-7; tentatively, D is TRBD1 (6 bases). V lost 6 bases to trimming and J lost 2 bases, with 14 bases between them. The CDR3 contains 14 residues. Germline V lookup: CDR1 MNHEY, CDR2 SVGAGI. The CDR3 sequence: CASSNDRTTYEQYF. As DNA, the CDR3 is TGTGCCAGCAGCAATGACAGGACGACCTACGAGCAGTACTTC.

The chain recombines TRBV9 with TRBJ2-1; D may be TRBD2 (6 bases). The CDR3 runs to 14 residues. V dropped 0 bases and J dropped 2 bases, with 6 bases sitting between them. Germline values: CDR1 SGDLS, CDR2 YYNGEE. CDR3 sequence: CASSVGGAYNEQFF. The CDR3 DNA reads TGTGCCAGCAGCGTAGGGGGGGCCTACAATGAGCAGTTCTTC.

The chain uses TRBV5-6 and TRBJ1-5; 7 positions agree with TRBD1. V lost 4 bases and J lost 9; bases outside the gene matches: 10. Germline-derived CDR1 and CDR2 are SGHDT and YYEEEE. This CDR3 contains 14 residues. The CDR3 protein is CASSLRTGWVPQHF. The CDR3 DNA is TGTGCCAGCAGCCTTAGGACAGGCTGGGTGCCCCAGCATTTT.

The V call is TRBV16, the J call TRBJ1-1; D is uncertain. The CDR3 spans 12 residues. The germline gives CDR1 KGHSY, CDR2 FQNENV. Trimming shortened V by 0 bases and J by 8 bases, and 7 bases separated the two germline ends. The CDR3 here is CASSQSESEAFF. The CDR3 DNA is TGTGCCAGCAGCCAATCCGAGTCGGAAGCTTTCTTT.

The rearrangement links TRBV6-1 to TRBJ2-3, with D perhaps TRBD2 (6 bases). V was trimmed by 2 bases and J by 6 bases, leaving 15 bases between them. The length of the CDR3 is 15 residues. CDR1 and CDR2 (germline): MNHNS, SASEGT. CDR3: CASSEIAAAPDTQYF. CDR3 in DNA: TGTGCCAGCAGTGAAATAGCGGCAGCTCCGGATACGCAGTATTTT.

This chain links TRBV5-4 with TRBJ2-5, with TRBD1 identical over 8 bases. The J call may be incorrect, as the DNA end agrees better with TRBJ2-7. CDR3 length equals 15 residues. Germline V gives CDR1 SGHNT, CDR2 YYREEE (reference sequence). The CDR3 DNA reads as TGTGCCAGCAGCGGGCCCGGACAGGGTCCCTACGAGCAGTACTTC. It yields the protein CASSGPGQGPYEQYF.

This chain links TRBV14 with TRBJ2-1; 14 bases are shared with TRBD2. The CDR3 has 19 amino acids. The V gene's germline CDR1 is SGHDN and CDR2 FVKESK. The junction had 10 bases not matched to a gene; V was cut back by 2 bases and J by 4 bases. The CDR3 loop reads CASSQLGLAGGVGYNEQFF. The CDR3 bases are TGTGCCAGCAGCCAACTAGGACTAGCGGGAGGAGTTGGGTACAATGAGCAGTTCTTC.

The chain employs TRBV29-1 and TRBJ2-7, with 9 positions matching TRBD2. This CDR3 has 14 residues. V gave up 3 bases and J gave up 3 bases; unmatched junction bases: 6. Germline CDR1 reads SQVTM; CDR2 reads ANQGSEA. CDR3 DNA sequence: TGCAGCGTTGACCTAGCGGGGAGTAACTACGAGCAGTACTTC. Its protein is CSVDLAGSNYEQYF.

The V call is TRBV7-2, the J call TRBJ1-1; D call uncertain. Germline lookup yields CDR1 SGHTA and CDR2 FQGNSA. V was clipped by 2 bases and J by 4 bases, with 14 bases between them. This CDR3 has 15 amino acids. CDR3 DNA sequence: TGTGCCAGCAGCTTATCATCTGCACACCCCACTGAAGCTTTCTTT. Translated: CASSLSSAHPTEAFF.

The chain employs TRBV9 and TRBJ2-3; D is unclear. In germline, CDR1 is SGDLS, CDR2 YYNGEE. Trimming shortened V by 0 bases and J by 1 base, and 12 bases separated the two germline ends. The length of the CDR3 is 16 residues. The DNA of the CDR3 is TGTGCCAGCAGCGTAGCTAGTACCGTGGGCACAGATACGCAGTATTTT. It encodes CASSVASTVGTDTQYF.

This clone was detected a few times. The rearrangement links TRBV5-1 to TRBJ2-7; TRBD1 is a possible D gene (8 bases). The germline CDR1 and CDR2 sequences are SGHRS and YFSETQ. The CDR3 spans 15 residues. With 3 bases removed from V and 5 bases from J, the gap between germline ends came to 18 bases. This CDR3 reads CASSSFRTGRDEQYF. CDR3 DNA sequence: TGCGCCAGCAGCTCCTTCCGGACAGGGAGGGACGAGCAGTACTTC.

The chain combines TRBV10-3 with TRBJ2-7, with 9 bases that match TRBD1. CDR1 and CDR2 from the germline V gene are ENHRY and SYGVKD. V shed 11 bases, J shed 3 bases, and the junction held 8 bases outside the gene matches. The CDR3 runs to 13 residues. The CDR3 loop reads CAHGEDRGYEQYF. The CDR3 nucleotides read TGTGCCCACGGAGAGGACAGGGGCTACGAGCAGTACTTC.

The J gene is TRBJ1-1, the V gene TRBV2; D is unclear. Trimming pared 6 bases from V and 0 bases from J, leaving 8 bases between. The CDR3 spans 13 residues. Germline CDR1 SNHLY, CDR2 FYNNEI. The CDR3 sequence is CASSEQVNTEAFF. DNA of the CDR3: TGTGCCAGCAGCGAGCAAGTGAACACTGAAGCTTTCTTT.

The chain employs TRBV7-3 and TRBJ2-7, with 7 positions matching TRBD1. Per germline, CDR1 SGHTA and CDR2 FQGTGA. CDR3 length equals 17 residues. Germline trimming cut 5 bases from V and 0 bases from J; bases unmatched to any gene: 13. The CDR3 spells CASSERPGQLFSYEQYF. The CDR3 nucleotides read TGTGCCAGCAGCGAGCGCCCGGGACAGCTTTTCTCCTACGAGCAGTACTTC.

This clone occurred a few times. The chain has TRBV6-6 and TRBJ1-1; TRBD1 is a possible D gene (5 bases). CDR1 and CDR2 from the germline V gene are MNHNY and SVGAGI (reference sequence). This CDR3 has 13 amino acids. V was clipped by 5 bases and J by 1 base, with 8 bases between them. For the CDR3, the DNA is TGTGCCAGCAGTGACGGACAGAACACTGAAGCTTTCTTT. It encodes CASSDGQNTEAFF.

This chain joins TRBV7-3 and TRBJ2-3; no clear D. Germline lookup yields CDR1 SGHTA and CDR2 FQGTGA. CDR3 size: 16 residues. V lost 7 bases to trimming and J lost 1 base, with 18 bases between them. The CDR3, as DNA: TGTGCCAGCACAGTCAATCCCAACCCCGGCACAGATACGCAGTATTTT. This codes for CASTVNPNPGTDTQYF. The whole variable domain, remainder taken from reference TRBV7-3 and TRBJ2-3, is GAGVSQTPSNKVTEKGKYVELRCDPISGHTALYWYRQSLGQGPEFLIYFQGTGAADDSGLPNDRFFAVRPEGSVSTLKIQRTERGDSAVYLCASTVNPNPGTDTQYFGPGTRLTVL.

This clone turned up a few times. The rearrangement uses TRBV19 and TRBJ2-5, with 7 bases identical to TRBD1. The J call may be wrong; the DNA end is better matched by TRBJ2-7. Per germline, CDR1 LNHDA and CDR2 SQIVND (reference sequence). The CDR3 is 13 amino acids. This chain's CDR3 is CASGTALPYEQYF. In DNA form, the CDR3 reads TGTGCCAGTGGGACAGCCCTCCCCTACGAGCAGTACTTC.

This chain connects TRBV11-2 to TRBJ2-3; D gene ambiguous. This CDR3 is 13 amino acids long. Trimming removed 10 bases from V and 6 bases from J, with 17 bases in between. Looked up from germline, CDR1 is SGHAT and CDR2 is FQNNGV. CDR3 in amino acids: CAIQQLSSDTQYF. The CDR3, as DNA: TGTGCCATACAGCAGCTTAGTTCGGATACGCAGTATTTT.

The gene calls are TRBV7-2 and TRBJ1-1; D ambiguous. V lost 7 bases to trimming and J lost 0 bases, with 12 bases between them. This CDR3 is built from 14 residues. Germline V gene sequence: CDR1 SGHTA, CDR2 FQGNSA. The CDR3: CASKNPTMNTEAFF. The CDR3 DNA reads TGTGCCAGCAAGAATCCGACTATGAACACTGAAGCTTTCTTT.

The chain couples TRBV2 to TRBJ2-3; D is possibly TRBD2 (6 bases). CDR1 and CDR2 (germline): SNHLY, FYNNEI. This CDR3 has 13 residues. Deletions cut 6 bases from V and 3 bases from J, with 10 bases between. The CDR3 sequence is CASRGRSTDTQYF. In DNA, the CDR3 is TGTGCCAGCAGGGGGAGGAGTACAGATACGCAGTATTTT.

The V and J genes are TRBV10-3 and TRBJ2-5; 10 bases align to TRBD1. CDR3 length equals 13 residues. Germline lookup yields CDR1 ENHRY and CDR2 SYGVKD. The trim removed 10 bases at V and 4 bases at J, leaving 6 bases unmatched. The CDR3 loop reads CATATGGVETQYF. Written as DNA, the CDR3 is TGTGCCACTGCGACAGGGGGCGTAGAGACCCAGTACTTC.

This clone occurred a few times. The chain has TRBV6-5 and TRBJ1-6, with 9 bases aligning to TRBD1. V was pared by 6 bases and J by 10 bases, with 7 bases of the junction left unmatched. Per the germline V gene, CDR1 is MNHEY and CDR2 is SVGAGI. The CDR3 is made up of 14 amino acids. CDR3 residues: CASSATGGGSPLHF. The CDR3 region has the DNA TGTGCCAGCAGCGCAACAGGGGGCGGCTCACCCCTCCACTTT.

The chain combines TRBV14 with TRBJ2-2, with D maybe TRBD1 (5 bases). Trimming shortened V by 4 bases and J by 6 bases, and 9 bases separated the two germline ends. Germline V CDR1 and CDR2: SGHDN, FVKESK. This CDR3 contains 13 residues. The CDR3 region has the DNA TGTGCCAGCAGCCCTACAGGCGCCGGGGAGCTGTTTTTT. This codes for CASSPTGAGELFF. Based on the CDR3 plus reference TRBV14 and TRBJ2-2, the full variable domain is EAGVTQFPSHSVIEKGQTVTLRCDPISGHDNLYWYRRVMGKEIKFLLHFVKESKQDESGMPNNRFLAERTGGTYSTLKVQPAELEDSGVYFCASSPTGAGELFFGEGSRLTVL.

This clone was detected only a few times. The chain couples TRBV6-5 to TRBJ1-1, with unresolved D. The germline CDR1 and CDR2 sequences are MNHEY and SVGAGI. Trimming stripped 4 bases from V and 1 base from J, with 10 bases between. CDR3 length: 14 residues. Written as DNA, the CDR3 is TGTGCCAGCAGTTTGACGGAGACGAACACTGAAGCTTTCTTT. Amino acid sequence: CASSLTETNTEAFF.

This clone was found once. This chain connects TRBV12-5 to TRBJ2-7; 10 nucleotides line up with TRBD2. J lost 5 bases, V lost 0 bases, and 10 bases had no gene match. This CDR3 is 17 amino acids long. Germline assignment: CDR1 LGHNT and CDR2 FRNRAP. The CDR3 DNA reads TGTGCTAGTGGTTTGGTGTTAGAACTAGCGGGAAGGAACGAGCAGTACTTC. This gives the protein CASGLVLELAGRNEQYF.

This clone turned up a few times. This chain uses TRBV2 with TRBJ1-1, with 10 bases fitting TRBD1. Trimming removed 7 bases from V and 0 bases from J; junction bases left unmatched: 11. Germline-derived CDR1 and CDR2 are SNHLY and FYNNEI. CDR3 length equals 17 residues. CDR3 residues: CASIPPRTGGMNTEAFF. The CDR3 nucleotides read TGTGCCAGCATCCCTCCCCGGACAGGGGGTATGAACACTGAAGCTTTCTTT.

The rearrangement links TRBV29-1 to TRBJ1-4, with a weak D call TRBD1 (6 bases). V lost 7 bases to trimming and J lost 8 bases, with 8 bases between them. The length of the CDR3 is 10 residues. The V gene's germline CDR1 is SQVTM and CDR2 ANQGSEA. The CDR3 sequence is CSAGQEKLFF. The CDR3 DNA is TGCAGCGCCGGACAGGAAAAACTGTTTTTT.

This clone was counted a few times. The V call is TRBV9, the J call TRBJ2-1; D perhaps matches TRBD2 (8 bases). V was pared by 0 bases and J by 10 bases, with 23 bases between. The CDR3 consists of 17 residues. In germline, CDR1 is SGDLS, CDR2 YYNGEE. CDR3 in DNA: TGTGCCAGCAGCGTAGTAGGGGGCGGGGGGCGAGGAGACGAGCAGTTCTTC. This translates into CASSVVGGGGRGDEQFF.